The clone carrying this T cell receptor (beta chain) qualifies as medium-sized. Each CDR3 protein gets one entry after TCRdb re-called the PCR reads with MiXCR. The data hold some 9,600 distinct CDR3 sequences, with around 43% observed a single time. The patients had localized lung adenocarcinoma, a non-small cell subtype. This sample was included in a study of CD4 and CD8 cells across lung adenocarcinoma regions. V lost 2 bases, J lost 0 bases, and 9 bases lay in between. Germline loops: CDR1 SGHVS, CDR2 FNYEAQ. The CDR3 has 15 residues. The sequencing sample was made of CD4+ T cells from the margin of a lung tumor. The chain carries TRBV7-6 and TRBJ2-3; D unresolved. This clonotype was sampled from a female donor with lung adenocarcinoma. The CD4 and CD8 labels of this study may be unreliable. Here the CDR3 DNA reads TGTGCCAGCAGCTTACGACGAATTAGCACAGATACGCAGTATTTT. This sequence encodes CASSLRRISTDTQYF.